This T cell receptor beta chain was sequenced during a study of blood T cell repertoires in COVID-19. On the study more broadly: The analysed material was cDNA or gDNA that came from T cells, B-cell-depleted T cells, or PBMCs.

The CDR3 has 17 amino acids. From germline, CDR1 is SGHVS and CDR2 FNYEAQ. Unmatched junction bases numbered 15, after V lost 4 bases and J lost 8 bases. Using immunoSEQ multiplex PCR, the repertoire was profiled, and TCRdb retains in-frame clones only, with some absent. Of some 460,000 clones listed, 75% to 90% are singletons. The chain uses TRBV7-6 and TRBJ1-4, with TRBD1 matching 8 bases. The sequencing input was peripheral blood. This sequence originates from a woman in her 30s with acute or convalescent COVID-19. The CDR3 nucleotides are TGTGCCAGCAGCTCCCCCGCCGATCAGGGGGCGCGGGAAAAACTGTTTTTT. Its translation: CASSSPADQGAREKLFF.